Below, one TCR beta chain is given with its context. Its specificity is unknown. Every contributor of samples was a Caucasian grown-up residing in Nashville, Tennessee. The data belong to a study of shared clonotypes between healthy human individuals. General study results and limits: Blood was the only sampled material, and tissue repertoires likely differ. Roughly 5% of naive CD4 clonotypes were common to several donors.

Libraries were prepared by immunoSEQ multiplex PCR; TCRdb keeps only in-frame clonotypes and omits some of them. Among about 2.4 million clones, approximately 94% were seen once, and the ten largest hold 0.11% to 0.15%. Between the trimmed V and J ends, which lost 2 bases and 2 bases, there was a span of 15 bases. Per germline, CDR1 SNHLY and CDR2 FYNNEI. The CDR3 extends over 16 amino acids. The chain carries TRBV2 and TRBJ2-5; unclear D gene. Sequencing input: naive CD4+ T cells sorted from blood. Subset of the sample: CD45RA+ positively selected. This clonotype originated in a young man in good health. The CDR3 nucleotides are TGTGCCAGCAGTGAATACGTGGGTCCCTTACAAGAGACCCAGTACTTC. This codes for CASSEYVGPLQETQYF. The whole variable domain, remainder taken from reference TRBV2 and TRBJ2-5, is EPEVTQTPSHQVTQMGQEVILRCVPISNHLYFYWYRQILGQKVEFLVSFYNNEISEKSEIFDDQFSVERPDGSNFTLKIRSTKLEDSAMYFCASSEYVGPLQETQYFGPGTRLLVL.